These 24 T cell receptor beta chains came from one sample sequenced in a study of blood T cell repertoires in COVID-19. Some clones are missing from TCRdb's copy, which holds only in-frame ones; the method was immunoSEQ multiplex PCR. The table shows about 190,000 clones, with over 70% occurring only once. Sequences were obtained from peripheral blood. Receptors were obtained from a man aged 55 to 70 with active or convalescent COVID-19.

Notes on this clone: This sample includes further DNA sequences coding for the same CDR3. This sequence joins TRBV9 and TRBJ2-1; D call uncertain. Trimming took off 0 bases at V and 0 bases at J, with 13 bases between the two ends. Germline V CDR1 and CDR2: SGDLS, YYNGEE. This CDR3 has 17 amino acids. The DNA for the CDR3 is TGTGCCAGCAGCGTAGAATCGGGTTCAAGCTCCTACAATGAGCAGTTCTTC. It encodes CASSVESGSSSYNEQFF.

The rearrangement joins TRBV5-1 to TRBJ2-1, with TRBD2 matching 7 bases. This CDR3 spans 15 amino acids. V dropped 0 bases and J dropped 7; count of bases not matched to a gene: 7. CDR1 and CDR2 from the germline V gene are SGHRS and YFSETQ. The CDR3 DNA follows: TGCGCCAGCAGCTTGGGCGGGAGTATTGTAAATGAGCAGTTCTTC. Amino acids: CASSLGGSIVNEQFF.

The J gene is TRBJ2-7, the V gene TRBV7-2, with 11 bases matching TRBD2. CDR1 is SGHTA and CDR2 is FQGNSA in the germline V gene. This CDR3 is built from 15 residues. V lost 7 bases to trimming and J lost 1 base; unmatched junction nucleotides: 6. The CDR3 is CASTSGTSGSYEQYF. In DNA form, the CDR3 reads TGTGCCAGCACCTCCGGGACTAGCGGATCCTACGAGCAGTACTTC.

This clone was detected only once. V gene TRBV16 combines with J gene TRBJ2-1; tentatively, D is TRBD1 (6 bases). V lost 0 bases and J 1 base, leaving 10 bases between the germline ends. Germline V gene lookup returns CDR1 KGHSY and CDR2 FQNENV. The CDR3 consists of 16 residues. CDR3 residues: CASSQSGRGSYNEQFF. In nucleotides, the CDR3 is TGTGCCAGCAGCCAATCGGGCAGGGGTTCCTACAATGAGCAGTTCTTC.

CDR3 nucleotides: TGTGCCAGCACCCCGGGACTCCGAGGTGGAGCTTTCTTT. Encoded protein: CASTPGLRGGAFF. The J gene is TRBJ1-1, the V gene TRBV12-3 or TRBV12-4; D perhaps matches TRBD1 (5 bases). V lost 7 bases to trimming and J lost 10 bases, with 19 bases between them. This CDR3 is 13 amino acids long.

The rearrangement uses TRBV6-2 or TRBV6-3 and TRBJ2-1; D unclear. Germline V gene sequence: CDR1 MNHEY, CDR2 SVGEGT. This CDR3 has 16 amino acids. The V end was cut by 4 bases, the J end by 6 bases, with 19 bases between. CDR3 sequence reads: CASSSKATGSGNEQFF. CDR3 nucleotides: TGTGCCAGCAGTTCAAAGGCTACGGGTAGTGGCAATGAGCAGTTCTTC.

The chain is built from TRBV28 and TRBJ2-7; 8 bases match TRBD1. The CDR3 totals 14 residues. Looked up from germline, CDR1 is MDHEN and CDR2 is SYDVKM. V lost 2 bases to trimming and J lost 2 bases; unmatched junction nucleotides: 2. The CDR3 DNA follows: TGTGCCAGCAGTTTAGGACAGGGCGCCTACGAGCAGTACTTC. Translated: CASSLGQGAYEQYF.

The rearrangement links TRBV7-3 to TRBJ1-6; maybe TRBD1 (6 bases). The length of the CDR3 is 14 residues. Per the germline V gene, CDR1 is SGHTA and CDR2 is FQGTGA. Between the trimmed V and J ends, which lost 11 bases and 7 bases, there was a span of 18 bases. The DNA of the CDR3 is TGTGCCTCCTCGGGGGGGCGAGCGAATTCACCCCTCCACTTT. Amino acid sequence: CASSGGRANSPLHF.

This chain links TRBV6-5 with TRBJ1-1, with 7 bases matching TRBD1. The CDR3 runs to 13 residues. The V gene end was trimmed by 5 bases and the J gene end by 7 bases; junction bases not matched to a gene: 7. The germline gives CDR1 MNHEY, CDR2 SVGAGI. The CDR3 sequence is CASSLDRANEAFF. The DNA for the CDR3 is TGTGCCAGCAGTCTCGACAGGGCAAATGAAGCTTTCTTT.

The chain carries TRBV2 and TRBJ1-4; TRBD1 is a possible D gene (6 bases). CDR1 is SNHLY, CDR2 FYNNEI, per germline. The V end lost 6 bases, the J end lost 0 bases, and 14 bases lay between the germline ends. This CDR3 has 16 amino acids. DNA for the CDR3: TGTGCCAGCAGCAGGACAGTAGGTGCAACTAATGAAAAACTGTTTTTT. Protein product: CASSRTVGATNEKLFF.

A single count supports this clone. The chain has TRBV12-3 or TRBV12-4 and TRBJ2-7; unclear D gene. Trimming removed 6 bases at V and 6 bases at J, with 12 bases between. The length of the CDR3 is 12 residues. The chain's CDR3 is CASRGEVGEQYF. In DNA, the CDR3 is TGTGCCAGCAGAGGAGAAGTCGGCGAGCAGTACTTC.

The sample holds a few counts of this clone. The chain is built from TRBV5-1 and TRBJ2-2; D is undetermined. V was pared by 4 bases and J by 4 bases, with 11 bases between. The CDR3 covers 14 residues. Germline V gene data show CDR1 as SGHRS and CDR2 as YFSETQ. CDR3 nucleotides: TGCGCCAGCAGCCTCCGCCCGAGCACCGGGGAGCTGTTTTTT. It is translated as CASSLRPSTGELFF. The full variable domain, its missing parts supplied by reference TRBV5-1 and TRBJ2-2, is KAGVTQTPRYLIKTRGQQVTLSCSPISGHRSVSWYQQTPGQGLQFLFEYFSETQRNKGNFPGRFSGRQFSNSRSEMNVSTLELGDSALYLCASSLRPSTGELFFGEGSRLTVL.

The chain's CDR3 is CASVRKQGNEQYF. The CDR3 DNA follows: TGTGCCAGCGTCCGTAAACAGGGTAACGAGCAGTACTTC. J is TRBJ2-7 and V is TRBV6-5; maybe TRBD1 (6 bases). There are 13 residues in the CDR3. V dropped 8 bases and J dropped 5 bases, with 16 bases sitting between them. The germline V gene has CDR1 MNHEY and CDR2 SVGAGI.

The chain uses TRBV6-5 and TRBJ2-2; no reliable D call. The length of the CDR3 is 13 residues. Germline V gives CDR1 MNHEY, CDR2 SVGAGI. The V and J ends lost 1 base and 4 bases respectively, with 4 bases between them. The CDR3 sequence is CASSYFGTGELFF. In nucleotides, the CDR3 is TGTGCCAGCAGTTACTTCGGCACCGGGGAGCTGTTTTTT.

CDR3 in DNA: TGTGCCAGTAGTATATCTAGACGCAATGAGCAGTTCTTC. Amino acids: CASSISRRNEQFF. The chain employs TRBV19 and TRBJ2-1, with D unresolved. The germline V gene encodes CDR1 LNHDA and CDR2 SQIVND (reference sequence). Trimming took off 2 bases at V and 6 bases at J, with 8 bases between the two ends. The CDR3 loop spans 13 amino acids.

The CDR3 DNA sequence: TGTGCCAGCAGCTTGGGGGTCGCGGATTCCTACGAGCAGTACTTC. It codes for CASSLGVADSYEQYF. This chain uses TRBV5-5 with TRBJ2-7; D unclear. This CDR3 has 15 amino acids. Germline CDR1 SGHKS, CDR2 YYEKEE (reference sequence). Trimming stripped 0 bases from V and 1 base from J, with 11 bases between.

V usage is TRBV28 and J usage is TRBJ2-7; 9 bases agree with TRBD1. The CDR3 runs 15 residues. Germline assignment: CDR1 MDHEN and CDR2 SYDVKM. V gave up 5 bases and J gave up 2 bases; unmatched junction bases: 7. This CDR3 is CASSRPGTGTYEQYF. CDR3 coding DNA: TGTGCCAGCAGTCGCCCCGGGACAGGGACCTACGAGCAGTACTTC. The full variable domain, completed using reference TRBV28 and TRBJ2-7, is DVKVTQSSRYLVKRTGEKVFLECVQDMDHENMFWYRQDPGLGLRLIYFSYDVKMKEKGDIPEGYSVSREKKERFSLILESASTNQTSMYLCASSRPGTGTYEQYFGPGTRLTVT.

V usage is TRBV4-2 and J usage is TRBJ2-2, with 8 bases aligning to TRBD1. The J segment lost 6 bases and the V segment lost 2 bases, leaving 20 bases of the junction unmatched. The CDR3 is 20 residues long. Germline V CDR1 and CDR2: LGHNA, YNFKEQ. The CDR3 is CASSQTVKGLVDREAGELFF. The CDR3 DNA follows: TGTGCCAGCAGCCAAACGGTGAAGGGCCTGGTGGACAGGGAGGCCGGGGAGCTGTTTTTT.

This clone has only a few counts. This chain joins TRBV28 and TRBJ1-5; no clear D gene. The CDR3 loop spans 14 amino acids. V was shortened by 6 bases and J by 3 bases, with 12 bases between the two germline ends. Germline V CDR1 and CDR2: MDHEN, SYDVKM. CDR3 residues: CASSPPDFNQPQHF. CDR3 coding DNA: TGTGCCAGCAGCCCCCCAGACTTCAATCAGCCCCAGCATTTT.

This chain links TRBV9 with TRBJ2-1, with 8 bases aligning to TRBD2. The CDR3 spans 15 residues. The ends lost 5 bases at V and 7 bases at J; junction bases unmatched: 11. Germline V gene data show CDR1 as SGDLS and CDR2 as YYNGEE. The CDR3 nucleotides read TGTGCCAGCAGTATTCTGGCGGGAGGTAGAAATGAGCAGTTCTTC. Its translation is CASSILAGGRNEQFF.

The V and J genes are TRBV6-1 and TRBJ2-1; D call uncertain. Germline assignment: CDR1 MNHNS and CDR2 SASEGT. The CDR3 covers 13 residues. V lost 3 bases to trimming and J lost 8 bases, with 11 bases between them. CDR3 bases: TGTGCCAGCAGTGAGACATTCGGCGATGAGCAGTTCTTC. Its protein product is CASSETFGDEQFF.

As DNA, the CDR3 is TGTGCCAGCAGCTCGTCGGGCGGTGGGAGCTCCTACGAGCAGTACTTC. Translation gives CASSSSGGGSSYEQYF. This chain connects TRBV5-4 to TRBJ2-7; D possibly corresponds to TRBD2 (5 bases). The CDR3 contains 16 residues. CDR1 is SGHNT and CDR2 is YYREEE in the germline V gene (reference sequence). V was clipped by 3 bases and J by 0 bases, with 16 bases between them. Drawing the rest from reference TRBV5-4 and TRBJ2-7, the complete variable domain is ETGVTQSPTHLIKTRGQQVTLRCSSQSGHNTVSWYQQALGQGPQFIFQYYREEENGRGNFPPRFSGLQFPNYSSELNVNALELDDSALYLCASSSSGGGSSYEQYFGPGTRLTVT.

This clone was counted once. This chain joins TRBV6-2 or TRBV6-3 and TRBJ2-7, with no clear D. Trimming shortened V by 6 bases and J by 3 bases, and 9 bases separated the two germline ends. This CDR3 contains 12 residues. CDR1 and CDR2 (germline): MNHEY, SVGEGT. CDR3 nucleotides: TGTGCCAGCAGCCACACTATCTACGAGCAGTACTTC. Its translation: CASSHTIYEQYF.

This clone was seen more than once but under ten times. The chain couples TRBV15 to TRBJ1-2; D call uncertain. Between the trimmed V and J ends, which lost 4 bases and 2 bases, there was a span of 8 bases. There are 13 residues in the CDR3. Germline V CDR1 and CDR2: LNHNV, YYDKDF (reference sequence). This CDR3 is CATSKDLNYGYTF. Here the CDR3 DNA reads TGTGCCACCAGCAAAGACCTCAACTATGGCTACACCTTC.